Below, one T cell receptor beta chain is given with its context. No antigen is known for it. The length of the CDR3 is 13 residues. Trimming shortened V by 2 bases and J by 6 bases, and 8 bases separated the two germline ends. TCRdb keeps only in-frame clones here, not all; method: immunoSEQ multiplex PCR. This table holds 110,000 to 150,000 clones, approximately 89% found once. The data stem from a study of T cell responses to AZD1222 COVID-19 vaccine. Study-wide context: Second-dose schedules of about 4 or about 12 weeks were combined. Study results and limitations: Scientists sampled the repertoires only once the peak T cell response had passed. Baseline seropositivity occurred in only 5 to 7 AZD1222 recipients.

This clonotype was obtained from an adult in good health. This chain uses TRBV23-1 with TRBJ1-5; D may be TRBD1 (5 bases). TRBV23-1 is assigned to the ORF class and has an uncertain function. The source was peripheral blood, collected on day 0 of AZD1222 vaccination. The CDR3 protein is CASSQEGSQPQHF. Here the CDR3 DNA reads TGCGCCAGCAGTCAAGAGGGGAGTCAGCCCCAGCATTTT.